The 25 T cell receptor beta chains below were found in one sample sequenced in a study of blood T cells in healthy people across ages. A second PCR of about 7 to 11 cycles used a sample-barcoded 5' primer and a J-beta primer mix. TCRdb reprocessed the 5' RACE reads with MiXCR, giving one entry per CDR3 protein. The top ten clones hold approximately 32% of a sample with about 680,000 distinct CDR3 sequences, around 45% of them seen once. What was sequenced was blood. The receptors originated from a woman aged 55-70 years in good health.

The gene calls are TRBV7-8 and TRBJ2-1; 7 bases agree with TRBD2. CDR1 is SGHVS, CDR2 FQNEAQ, per germline. The CDR3 length is 14 residues. The V and J ends lost 5 bases and 7 bases, in that order; junction bases with no gene match: 8. The chain's CDR3 is CASSIRDYGNEQFF. DNA for the CDR3: TGTGCCAGCAGCATACGGGACTACGGGAATGAGCAGTTCTTC.

There are a few counts of this clonotype. This chain links TRBV5-1 with TRBJ1-2, with D perhaps matching TRBD1 (6 bases). This CDR3 is 15 amino acids long. V was trimmed by 4 bases and J by 0 bases, leaving 13 bases between them. Germline lookup yields CDR1 SGHRS and CDR2 YFSETQ. Here the CDR3 reads CASSPDSFPNYGYTF. Here the CDR3 DNA reads TGCGCCAGCAGCCCGGACAGTTTTCCTAACTATGGCTACACCTTC.

J is TRBJ2-1 and V is TRBV5-5, with 7 positions matching TRBD2. The CDR3 is 15 amino acids. V trimming: 0 bases; J trimming: 13 bases; junction bases outside the gene matches: 13. Germline V lookup: CDR1 SGHKS, CDR2 YYEKEE (reference sequence). The CDR3 nucleotides read TGTGCCAGCAGCTTGGTTCCGGGGGGAAGAGAGACCCAGTTCTTC. Translating it yields CASSLVPGGRETQFF.

In this sample, this clonotype turned up once. The genes are TRBV7-2 and TRBJ2-4; no clear D. The length of the CDR3 is 15 residues. The V and J ends lost 2 bases and 14 bases respectively, with 22 bases between them. CDR1 is SGHTA and CDR2 is FQGNSA in the germline V gene. The CDR3 DNA is TGTGCCAGCAGCTTATCGGAACAGCACCAAGAGACCAAGTACTTC. This encodes CASSLSEQHQETKYF.

The chain employs TRBV5-1 and TRBJ1-1; 8 bases are a match to TRBD1. The CDR3 totals 14 residues. The V and J ends lost 3 bases and 8 bases, in that order; junction bases with no gene match: 9. Germline-derived CDR1 and CDR2 are SGHRS and YFSETQ. Written as DNA, the CDR3 is TGCGCCAGCAGCTCTGGCCAGGGGGCGAGAGAAGCTTTCTTT. Its translation: CASSSGQGAREAFF.

The chain couples TRBV20-1 to TRBJ2-3; D not resolved. The V end lost 0 bases, the J end lost 2 bases, and 6 bases lay between the germline ends. The CDR3 sequence is 13 residues long. Germline-derived CDR1 and CDR2 are DFQATT and SNEGSKA (reference sequence). The CDR3 DNA reads as TGCAGTGCTAGAGATCCCGCCACAGATACGCAGTATTTT. It is translated as CSARDPATDTQYF.

This clonotype has just one count. V gene TRBV6-5 combines with J gene TRBJ1-6; TRBD1 agrees at 7 bases. This CDR3 comprises 17 residues. Germline assignment: CDR1 MNHEY and CDR2 SVGAGI. With V trimmed by 2 bases and J by 8 bases, 12 bases remained unmatched. The CDR3 region has the DNA TGTGCCAGCAGTTACACTGGAAGGACAGGATATGATTCACCCCTCCACTTT. Protein product: CASSYTGRTGYDSPLHF.

This sequence joins TRBV29-1 and TRBJ2-4; D gene unclear. The closer fit of TRBJ2-7 to the DNA end suggests the J call may be wrong. CDR1 SQVTM and CDR2 ANQGSEA come from the germline V gene. The CDR3 loop spans 11 amino acids. This CDR3 reads CSGVVPYEQYF. In DNA, the CDR3 is TGCAGCGGTGTTGTCCCTTACGAGCAGTACTTC.

The J gene is TRBJ2-7, the V gene TRBV12-3 or TRBV12-4; 11 bases are shared with TRBD2. J was trimmed by 4 bases and V by 4 bases; bases with no gene match: 3. There are 14 residues in the CDR3. The CDR3 DNA reads as TGTGCCAGCAGTTCTAGCGGGAGGTTTTACGAGCAGTACTTC. Protein product: CASSSSGRFYEQYF.

The rearrangement links TRBV20-1 to TRBJ2-3; 8 positions agree with TRBD2. The CDR3 consists of 16 residues. CDR1 is DFQATT and CDR2 is SNEGSKA in the germline V gene (reference sequence). J gave up 0 bases and V 2 bases, and 7 bases lay outside the gene matches. Here the CDR3 DNA reads TGCAGTGCTAGACCCCTTAGCGGGGCTAGCACAGATACGCAGTATTTT. Translating gives CSARPLSGASTDTQYF.

This clonotype came up a few times. J is TRBJ1-2 and V is TRBV7-2, with D perhaps TRBD1 (5 bases). This CDR3 has 13 amino acids. Germline V CDR1 and CDR2: SGHTA, FQGNSA. Trimming took off 5 bases at V and 7 bases at J, with 14 bases between the two ends. The CDR3 spells CASSPSGGTGYTF. CDR3 nucleotides: TGTGCCAGCAGCCCCTCCGGGGGAACTGGCTACACCTTC.

This clonotype was observed a handful of times. J is TRBJ2-1 and V is TRBV27; the D call may be TRBD1 or TRBD2 (5 bases each). Trimming removed 8 bases from V and 0 bases from J, with 11 bases in between. Germline V gene sequence: CDR1 MNHEY, CDR2 SMNVEV (reference sequence). This CDR3 spans 14 amino acids. The chain's CDR3 is CASGTSVSYNEQFF. In DNA, the CDR3 is TGTGCCAGCGGGACGAGCGTCTCCTACAATGAGCAGTTCTTC.

The genes are TRBV29-1 and TRBJ2-1, with 7 bases aligning to TRBD2. The last part of the DNA fits TRBJ2-7 better; the J call may be wrong. The CDR3 contains 17 residues. Germline-derived CDR1 and CDR2 are SQVTM and ANQGSEA. CDR3 DNA sequence: TGCAGCGTTGAAGGGGGTAGAAGCGGGAACTCCTACAATGAGCAGTACTTC. This gives the protein CSVEGGRSGNSYNEQYF.

V is TRBV15 and J is TRBJ2-1, with 8 bases aligning to TRBD2. Germline lookup yields CDR1 LNHNV and CDR2 YYDKDF (reference sequence). The CDR3 consists of 15 residues. J was trimmed by 2 bases and V by 0 bases; bases with no gene match: 0. For the CDR3, the DNA is TGTGCCACCAGCAGAGAGCGGGAGGCCTACAATGAGCAGTTCTTC. The encoded protein is CATSREREAYNEQFF.

This clonotype was recorded once. It is likely a read error: a sequence one base away is far more abundant. This sequence joins TRBV7-9 and TRBJ2-7; the D is unclear. The CDR3 contains 12 residues. The V gene's germline CDR1 is SEHNR and CDR2 FQNEAQ (reference sequence). CDR3 sequence: CASSLGVYERYF. The CDR3 bases are TGTGCCAGCAGCTTAGGGGTCTACGAGCGGTACTTC. Variable domain in full (rest from reference TRBV7-9 and TRBJ2-7): DTGVSQNPRHKITKRGQNVTFRCDPISEHNRLYWYRQTLGQGPEFLTYFQNEAQLEKSRLLSDRFSAERPKGSFSTLEIQRTEQGDSAMYLCASSLGVYERYFGPGTRLTVT.

The chain combines TRBV29-1 with TRBJ1-1; perhaps TRBD1 as D (5 bases). Germline V CDR1 and CDR2: SQVTM, ANQGSEA. The V and J ends lost 3 bases and 1 base respectively, with 9 bases between them. CDR3 length: 13 residues. In nucleotides, the CDR3 is TGCAGCGTTGACGGGGGAGCGAACACTGAAGCTTTCTTT. This encodes CSVDGGANTEAFF.

This clonotype occurred a few times. The chain couples TRBV15 to TRBJ2-1; no definite D call. CDR3 length: 20 residues. Trimming cost V 3 bases and J 0 bases, with 24 bases left between them. Germline V lookup: CDR1 LNHNV, CDR2 YYDKDF (reference sequence). The CDR3 DNA follows: TGTGCCACCAGCAGCCTATCTTCGACTCAACAAGTCGGCTCCTACAATGAGCAGTTCTTC. Its translation is CATSSLSSTQQVGSYNEQFF.

This clonotype came up a few times. The chain links TRBV6-2 or TRBV6-3 to TRBJ2-4; D is unresolved. The DNA end lines up better with TRBJ2-7; the J call may be wrong. This CDR3 region has 16 residues. Germline-derived CDR1 and CDR2 are MNHEY and SVGEGT. The CDR3 is CASSPPSPVRAYEQYF. CDR3 coding DNA: TGTGCCAGCAGTCCCCCGTCTCCCGTGAGAGCCTACGAGCAGTACTTC.

The chain combines TRBV20-1 with TRBJ2-6; 7 bases match TRBD1. Trimming cost V 5 bases and J 2 bases; bases outside gene matches: 9. Germline V CDR1 and CDR2: DFQATT, SNEGSKA (reference sequence). The CDR3 has 16 residues. CDR3: CSAPPMTGTGANVLTF. DNA for the CDR3: TGCAGTGCTCCGCCGATGACAGGGACTGGGGCCAACGTCCTGACTTTC.

This clonotype turned up a few times. The chain links TRBV12-3 or TRBV12-4 to TRBJ2-3; D call uncertain. There are 16 residues in the CDR3. Trimming pared 5 bases from V and 0 bases from J, leaving 15 bases between. The CDR3 here is CASSPSTRTSTDTQYF. CDR3 DNA sequence: TGTGCCAGCAGTCCCTCGACTCGAACTAGCACAGATACGCAGTATTTT.

A note on this clonotype: One end of the junction varies from germline; a read error may be responsible. The chain has TRBV5-1 and TRBJ1-2, with TRBD1 matching over 7 bases. CDR3 length: 15 amino acids. The germline gives CDR1 SGHRS, CDR2 YFSETQ. CDR3 loop: CASSLHQGGNYGCTF. DNA for the CDR3: TGCGCCAGCAGCTTGCACCAGGGGGGAAACTATGGCTGCACCTTC.

This clonotype has just one count. The V gene is TRBV4-1, the J gene TRBJ1-5; D is ambiguous. The ends were cut back, 1 base at V and 5 bases at J, with 9 bases in the middle. CDR3 length: 14 amino acids. Per germline, CDR1 MGHRA and CDR2 YSYEKL. The CDR3 protein is CASSQVGRDQPQHF. The CDR3 DNA follows: TGCGCCAGCAGCCAAGTTGGGCGGGATCAGCCCCAGCATTTT.

The chain recombines TRBV20-1 with TRBJ2-5, with D uncertain. The DNA end is more similar to TRBJ2-7, so the J call may be wrong. This CDR3 has 11 residues. The germline V gene encodes CDR1 DFQATT and CDR2 SNEGSKA (reference sequence). The CDR3, as DNA: TGCAGTGCTATTCGAGACCGCGAGCAGTACTTC. Its translation: CSAIRDREQYF.

The V call is TRBV20-1, the J call TRBJ1-2; D is possibly TRBD1 (5 bases). The CDR3 extends over 12 amino acids. The ends were cut back, 5 bases at V and 4 bases at J, with 11 bases in the middle. Germline V gives CDR1 DFQATT, CDR2 SNEGSKA (reference sequence). The chain's CDR3 is CSARRDLYGYTF. Here the CDR3 DNA reads TGCAGTGCTCGTCGGGACCTCTATGGCTACACCTTC.

In its sample, this clonotype was seen once. The V gene is TRBV7-2, the J gene TRBJ2-3; 12 bases line up with TRBD2. CDR3 length equals 18 residues. V dropped 1 base and J dropped 5; count of bases not matched to a gene: 10. Germline CDR1 reads SGHTA; CDR2 reads FQGNSA. The CDR3 region has the DNA TGTGCCAGCAGCTTAGGGGCCCGACTAGCGGGAGCGCAAGATACGCAGTATTTT. Its translation is CASSLGARLAGAQDTQYF. Full variable domain (outside the CDR3, taken from reference TRBV7-2 and TRBJ2-3): GAGVSQSPSNKVTEKGKDVELRCDPISGHTALYWYRQSLGQGLEFLIYFQGNSAPDKSGLPSDRFSAERTGGSVSTLTIQRTQQEDSAVYLCASSLGARLAGAQDTQYFGPGTRLTVL.